This T cell receptor (beta chain) is drawn from a study of T cells in tumors after PD-1 blockade. V shed 3 bases and J shed 8 bases, with 16 bases lying between them. Germline V gives CDR1 SEHNR, CDR2 FQNEAQ (reference sequence). There are 15 residues in the CDR3. Produced via immunoSEQ multiplex PCR; TCRdb's table is partial and in-frame only. The table lists 10,000 to 15,000 clones, roughly 60% of them singletons. This clone was counted a few times. The source material was tumor tissue, sampled before anti-PD-1 treatment. This clonotype was obtained from a human donor with cutaneous squamous cell carcinoma. This chain links TRBV7-9 with TRBJ1-4, with D perhaps matching TRBD1 (5 bases). In DNA form, the CDR3 reads TGTGCCAGCAGCTTCCGGGACTGGGGACCAGAAAAACTGTTTTTT. Its translation: CASSFRDWGPEKLFF. The full variable domain, in which reference TRBV7-9 and TRBJ1-4 provide the parts outside the CDR3, is DTGVSQNPRHKITKRGQNVTFRCDPISEHNRLYWYRQTLGQGPEFLTYFQNEAQLEKSRLLSDRFSAERPKGSFSTLEIQRTEQGDSAMYLCASSFRDWGPEKLFFGSGTQLSVL.